One and the same sample provided the 22 T cell receptor beta chains below, sequenced in a study of blood T cell repertoires in COVID-19. Only in-frame clones appear in the TCRdb table, and some are missing; sequencing was by immunoSEQ multiplex PCR. This sample carries some 200,000 clones, around nine tenths of them seen once, and the ten largest clones take roughly 6%. Sequenced: peripheral blood. These TCRs come from a man aged 40-49 years with active or convalescent COVID-19.

V and J are TRBV7-9 and TRBJ2-3; the match to TRBD2 covers 7 bases. Germline values: CDR1 SEHNR, CDR2 FQNEAQ (reference sequence). The CDR3 contains 15 residues. Unmatched junction bases numbered 7, after V lost 5 bases and J lost 2 bases. In nucleotides, the CDR3 is TGTGCCAGCAGCCCAGTGGGGGGGTACACAGATACGCAGTATTTT. Its protein product is CASSPVGGYTDTQYF.

The rearrangement uses TRBV28 and TRBJ1-4, with 7 bases lining up with TRBD1. The trim removed 8 bases at V and 8 bases at J, leaving 8 bases unmatched. The germline CDR1 and CDR2 sequences are MDHEN and SYDVKM. The CDR3 is made up of 13 amino acids. CDR3 region: CASLTGEQEKLFF. In nucleotides, the CDR3 is TGTGCCAGCCTAACAGGGGAGCAAGAAAAACTGTTTTTT.

This rearrangement joins TRBV6-6 to TRBJ1-3, with 7 bases identical to TRBD1. From germline, CDR1 is MNHNY and CDR2 SVGAGI (reference sequence). The CDR3 contains 17 residues. V gave up 5 bases and J gave up 0 bases; unmatched junction bases: 10. This chain's CDR3 is CASSPEGARSSGNTIYF. Written as DNA, the CDR3 is TGTGCCAGCAGTCCGGAGGGGGCGCGTTCCTCTGGAAACACCATATATTTT.

This clone appeared a single time. This rearrangement joins TRBV5-6 to TRBJ1-1; 7 nucleotides align to TRBD1. The CDR3 contains 13 residues. Per germline, CDR1 SGHDT and CDR2 YYEEEE. J lost 5 bases, V lost 6 bases, and 7 bases had no gene match. As DNA, the CDR3 is TGTGCCAGCACACCGACAGGGACAACTGAAGCTTTCTTT. Translated, it gives CASTPTGTTEAFF.

The chain is built from TRBV19 and TRBJ2-7, with a possible D match to TRBD1 (6 bases). CDR1 is LNHDA, CDR2 SQIVND, per germline (reference sequence). This CDR3 is 14 amino acids long. Trimming stripped 2 bases from V and 6 bases from J, with 14 bases between. As DNA, the CDR3 is TGTGCCAGTAGTATAAAACAGGGAATAGGCGAGCAGTACTTC. Translating it yields CASSIKQGIGEQYF.

This chain connects TRBV5-1 to TRBJ2-1, with D maybe TRBD2 (6 bases). Trimming pared 4 bases from V and 0 bases from J, leaving 11 bases between. The CDR3 length is 15 residues. Germline V gene lookup returns CDR1 SGHRS and CDR2 YFSETQ. This CDR3 is CASSPGVSSYNEQFF. For the CDR3, the DNA is TGCGCCAGCAGCCCGGGGGTTAGCTCCTACAATGAGCAGTTCTTC.

The chain is built from TRBV12-3 or TRBV12-4 and TRBJ2-1; D might be TRBD1 (5 bases). CDR3 length: 11 residues. Trimming stripped 6 bases from V and 10 bases from J, with 10 bases between. The CDR3 DNA is TGTGCCAGCAGCCCAGGGTTCGAGCAGTTCTTC. It specifies CASSPGFEQFF.

The rearrangement uses TRBV5-1 and TRBJ2-2; a possible D gene is TRBD1 (6 bases). Trimming shortened V by 4 bases and J by 6 bases, and 13 bases separated the two germline ends. Germline CDR1 SGHRS, CDR2 YFSETQ. The CDR3 runs 14 residues. CDR3 bases: TGCGCCAGCAGCCTGGCCCAGGGGTCCGGGGAGCTGTTTTTT. Its protein product is CASSLAQGSGELFF.

This clone has just one count. The chain combines TRBV6-5 with TRBJ2-4, with 7 bases fitting TRBD1. This CDR3 is 13 amino acids long. CDR1 and CDR2 from the germline V gene are MNHEY and SVGAGI. The trim removed 6 bases at V and 6 bases at J, leaving 5 bases unmatched. The CDR3 DNA reads TGTGCCAGCAGGGGACAGAGGGTAAACATTCAGTACTTC. This gives the protein CASRGQRVNIQYF.

This chain joins TRBV6-6 and TRBJ2-7, with a weak D call TRBD2 (5 bases). V was clipped by 4 bases and J by 0 bases, with 16 bases between them. This CDR3 spans 16 amino acids. Germline CDR1 and CDR2: MNHNY and SVGAGI (reference sequence). CDR3 bases: TGTGCCAGCAGTTCCATCCTTCTTGGGAGCTCCTACGAGCAGTACTTC. Protein: CASSSILLGSSYEQYF.

The chain uses TRBV19 and TRBJ1-5, with D possibly matching TRBD1 (6 bases). This CDR3 is built from 13 residues. From germline, CDR1 is LNHDA and CDR2 SQIVND (reference sequence). Trimming took 6 bases from V and 2 from J, leaving 8 bases between them. The CDR3 loop reads CASSAGGNQPQHF. CDR3 DNA: TGTGCCAGTAGCGCAGGGGGCAATCAGCCCCAGCATTTT.

The gene calls are TRBV19 and TRBJ2-2; 10 positions agree with TRBD2. The V gene's germline CDR1 is LNHDA and CDR2 SQIVND (reference sequence). The V segment lost 10 bases and the J segment 4 bases; nucleotides outside the gene matches: 6. The CDR3 is 14 residues long. This chain's CDR3 is CATTTSGITGELFF. The CDR3 coding sequence is TGTGCCACCACCACTAGCGGGATCACCGGGGAGCTGTTTTTT.

V gene TRBV5-6 combines with J gene TRBJ1-3, with D possibly TRBD1 on 6 matching bases. V was pared by 4 bases and J by 1 base, with 24 bases between. CDR3 size: 19 residues. CDR1 is SGHDT and CDR2 is YYEEEE in the germline V gene. The CDR3 loop reads CASSNVRRSNRVSGNTIYF. The CDR3 bases are TGTGCCAGCAGCAATGTCCGTAGAAGCAACAGGGTATCTGGAAACACCATATATTTT.

This clone has only one observation. The chain couples TRBV5-6 to TRBJ2-2; 8 bases align to TRBD2. The CDR3 extends over 16 amino acids. CDR1 SGHDT and CDR2 YYEEEE come from the germline V gene. V lost 4 bases and J lost 4; bases outside the gene matches: 9. CDR3 DNA sequence: TGTGCCAGCAGCCCCGGGAGGGTGGGGCGCACCGGGGAGCTGTTTTTT. Amino acids: CASSPGRVGRTGELFF.

The chain recombines TRBV6-5 with TRBJ2-7, with 8 bases identical to TRBD1. The CDR3 spans 13 residues. Germline values: CDR1 MNHEY, CDR2 SVGAGI. The J segment lost 3 bases and the V segment lost 8 bases, leaving 6 bases of the junction unmatched. The CDR3 coding sequence is TGTGCCAGCTGGACAGGGTTAAACTACGAGCAGTACTTC. The encoded protein is CASWTGLNYEQYF.

J is TRBJ1-4 and V is TRBV6-9; D not resolved. The V gene's germline CDR1 is MNHGY and CDR2 SVAAGI. CDR3 length: 15 residues. Trimming took 2 bases from V and 7 from J, leaving 14 bases between them. CDR3 coding DNA: TGTGCCAGCAGTTATGCGAATAGGGAGAGTGAAAAACTGTTTTTT. Residues: CASSYANRESEKLFF.

This chain links TRBV14 with TRBJ2-7; D remains unclear. Germline lookup yields CDR1 SGHDN and CDR2 FVKESK. This CDR3 spans 12 amino acids. V was clipped by 0 bases and J by 2 bases, with 2 bases between them. The CDR3 bases are TGTGCCAGCAGCCAAGACACCTACGAGCAGTACTTC. Amino acid sequence: CASSQDTYEQYF.

The J gene is TRBJ2-7, the V gene TRBV10-3, with a tentative D call TRBD1 (6 bases). V was shortened by 8 bases and J by 2 bases, with 19 bases between the two germline ends. CDR3 length: 15 residues. The germline gives CDR1 ENHRY, CDR2 SYGVKD. CDR3: CAISSSGTSTYEQYF. The CDR3 DNA follows: TGTGCCATCTCCAGCTCGGGGACATCAACCTACGAGCAGTACTTC.

The chain recombines TRBV4-2 with TRBJ1-3; TRBD1 agrees at 8 bases. Germline V gene sequence: CDR1 LGHNA, CDR2 YNFKEQ. This CDR3 contains 15 residues. The ends lost 3 bases at V and 2 bases at J; junction bases unmatched: 3. CDR3 DNA sequence: TGTGCCAGCAGCCAGGACAGGGTTGCTGGAAACACCATATATTTT. This encodes CASSQDRVAGNTIYF.

The chain is built from TRBV11-3 and TRBJ2-1; the D gene is possibly TRBD2 (5 bases). The CDR3 has 16 residues. Trimming stripped 4 bases from V and 4 bases from J, with 17 bases between. Germline-derived CDR1 and CDR2 are SGHNT and YENEEA. CDR3 residues: CASSSLWTEDYNEQFF. CDR3 sequence (DNA): TGTGCCAGCAGCTCCCTATGGACTGAGGATTACAATGAGCAGTTCTTC.

The chain has TRBV7-9 and TRBJ1-1; D call uncertain. This CDR3 comprises 12 residues. Looked up from germline, CDR1 is SEHNR and CDR2 is FQNEAQ (reference sequence). V was clipped by 6 bases and J by 4 bases, with 9 bases between them. CDR3 protein: CASSRGFTEAFF. CDR3 DNA: TGTGCCAGCAGTCGGGGTTTCACTGAAGCTTTCTTT.

The chain joins TRBV10-3 to TRBJ2-3, with TRBD1 matching over 7 bases. The CDR3 has 15 amino acids. CDR1 ENHRY and CDR2 SYGVKD come from the germline V gene. Losses at the gene ends were 0 bases for V and 4 bases for J; bases not matched to a gene: 4. The CDR3 protein is CAISESRGRADTQYF. The CDR3 bases are TGTGCCATCAGTGAGTCTAGGGGGCGTGCAGATACGCAGTATTTT.